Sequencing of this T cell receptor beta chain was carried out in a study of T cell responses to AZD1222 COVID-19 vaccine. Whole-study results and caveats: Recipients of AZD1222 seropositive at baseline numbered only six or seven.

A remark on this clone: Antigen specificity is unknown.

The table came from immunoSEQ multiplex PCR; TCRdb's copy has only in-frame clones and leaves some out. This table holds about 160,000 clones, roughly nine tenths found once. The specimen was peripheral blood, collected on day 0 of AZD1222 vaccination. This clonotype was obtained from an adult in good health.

The CDR3 DNA reads as TGTGCCAGCTCACCATTGGGACTAGCGGGAGTGTTCAATGAGCAGTTCTTC. This sequence encodes CASSPLGLAGVFNEQFF. The chain combines TRBV18 with TRBJ2-1, with 14 bases matching TRBD2. CDR1 KGHSH and CDR2 LQKENI come from the germline V gene. V lost 2 bases and J lost 6; bases outside the gene matches: 6. The CDR3 sequence is 17 residues long. Full variable domain (rest looked up from reference TRBV18 and TRBJ2-1): NAGVMQNPRHLVRRRGQEARLRCSPMKGHSHVYWYRQLPEEGLKFMVYLQKENIIDESGMPKERFSAEFPKEGPSILRIQQVVRGDSAAYFCASSPLGLAGVFNEQFFGPGTRLTVL.